The 24 T cell receptor beta chains given below trace back to one sample, sequenced in a study of blood T cell repertoires in COVID-19. Assay used: immunoSEQ multiplex PCR; TCRdb lists only in-frame clones, some missing. The data show about 78,000 clones, around 90% seen once. The sequencing input was peripheral blood. These receptors all stem from a woman between 45 and 60 years old in a cohort sampled during active COVID-19.

The genes are TRBV6-5 and TRBJ2-3; D remains ambiguous. The V gene lost 6 bases and the J gene lost 2 bases, with 6 bases spanning the gap. Germline loops: CDR1 MNHEY, CDR2 SVGAGI. CDR3 length equals 12 residues. The CDR3 reads CASRGITDTQYF. Here the CDR3 DNA reads TGTGCCAGCAGGGGCATCACAGATACGCAGTATTTT.

V usage is TRBV11-2 and J usage is TRBJ2-6, with unresolved D. Per the germline V gene, CDR1 is SGHAT and CDR2 is FQNNGV. The CDR3 extends over 16 amino acids. V gave up 4 bases and J gave up 2 bases, with 12 bases separating them. CDR3 loop: CASSSSRIPGANVLTF. Here the CDR3 DNA reads TGTGCCAGCAGCTCTTCCAGGATACCTGGGGCCAACGTCCTGACTTTC.

The genes are TRBV6-1 and TRBJ1-1, with 7 positions matching TRBD1. V was clipped by 1 base and J by 0 bases; unmatched bases: 8. Germline CDR1 reads MNHNS; CDR2 reads SASEGT. CDR3 size: 17 residues. CDR3 DNA: TGTGCCAGCAGTGAAGGGTTTGGTGGGACAGTGAACACTGAAGCTTTCTTT. Translation gives CASSEGFGGTVNTEAFF.

This clone has only one observation. It is unclear where the CDR3 begins or ends on the DNA, so no DNA is shown, and the CDR3 is as TCRdb lists it. The chain recombines TRBV5-1 with TRBJ2-2; TRBD2 is taken as the D call from the table, unchecked against the DNA. Germline V gives CDR1 SGHRS, CDR2 YFSETQ. Including both end residues, the CDR3 is 17 amino acids long. The CDR3 sequence is CASSLLRGGFGAGELFF.

This chain links TRBV7-9 with TRBJ2-3, with 7 positions matching TRBD1. V gave up 1 base and J gave up 3 bases; unmatched junction bases: 4. Looked up from germline, CDR1 is SEHNR and CDR2 is FQNEAQ (reference sequence). CDR3 length: 15 residues. The DNA for the CDR3 is TGTGCCAGCAGCTTAGACAGGGGTAAGACAGATACGCAGTATTTT. The encoded protein is CASSLDRGKTDTQYF.

V usage is TRBV3-1 (or the pseudogene TRBV3-2) and J usage is TRBJ2-3, with 11 bases lining up with TRBD2. From germline, CDR1 is LGHDT and CDR2 YNNKEL (reference sequence). With 0 bases clipped from V and 3 bases from J, the junction kept 2 bases outside the gene matches. The CDR3 runs 16 residues. The CDR3 region has the DNA TGTGCCAGCAGCCAAGAAAGACTAGCGGGAACAGATACGCAGTATTTT. Its translation: CASSQERLAGTDTQYF.

The chain uses TRBV5-1 and TRBJ2-1; 13 bases are a match to TRBD2. In germline, CDR1 is SGHRS, CDR2 YFSETQ. The CDR3 runs to 19 residues. V was clipped by 3 bases and J by 1 base; unmatched bases: 10. This chain's CDR3 is CASSSTWTSGRVSYNEQFF. The CDR3 DNA follows: TGCGCCAGCAGCTCGACCTGGACTAGCGGGAGAGTATCCTACAATGAGCAGTTCTTC. Drawing the rest from reference TRBV5-1 and TRBJ2-1, the complete variable domain is KAGVTQTPRYLIKTRGQQVTLSCSPISGHRSVSWYQQTPGQGLQFLFEYFSETQRNKGNFPGRFSGRQFSNSRSEMNVSTLELGDSALYLCASSSTWTSGRVSYNEQFFGPGTRLTVL.

The chain joins TRBV25-1 to TRBJ2-1; weak D call: TRBD2 (6 bases). The ends were cut back, 6 bases at V and 4 bases at J, with 16 bases in the middle. The CDR3 covers 15 residues. CDR1 is MGHDK and CDR2 is SYGVNS in the germline V gene. This CDR3 is CASSPTGVGYNEQFF. The DNA for the CDR3 is TGTGCCAGCAGCCCTACGGGAGTTGGTTACAATGAGCAGTTCTTC.

This sequence joins TRBV6-5 and TRBJ1-1; D possibly corresponds to TRBD1 (5 bases). This CDR3 is 12 amino acids long. V was shortened by 7 bases and J by 3 bases, with 9 bases between the two germline ends. Germline CDR1 is MNHEY and CDR2 is SVGAGI. The CDR3 bases are TGTGCCAGCAAGACAGCCTACACTGAAGCTTTCTTT. It yields the protein CASKTAYTEAFF.

This clone has just a few counts. The chain recombines TRBV19 with TRBJ1-5, with 8 bases aligning to TRBD1. V trimming: 7 bases; J trimming: 2 bases; junction bases outside the gene matches: 4. The CDR3 runs to 14 residues. Per the germline V gene, CDR1 is LNHDA and CDR2 is SQIVND (reference sequence). The CDR3 region is CASTGQGGNQPQHF. CDR3 nucleotides: TGTGCCAGTACAGGACAGGGAGGCAATCAGCCCCAGCATTTT.

V gene TRBV5-1 combines with J gene TRBJ2-1; 13 bases align to TRBD2. The CDR3 loop spans 16 amino acids. Germline CDR1 reads SGHRS; CDR2 reads YFSETQ. J gave up 7 bases and V 4 bases, and 8 bases lay outside the gene matches. The CDR3 DNA reads TGCGCCAGCAGCCGTGGGACTAGCGGGATAAAGAATGAGCAGTTCTTC. It encodes CASSRGTSGIKNEQFF.

The chain uses TRBV27 and TRBJ2-2; D is uncertain. The CDR3 is 13 residues long. CDR1 is MNHEY, CDR2 SMNVEV, per germline (reference sequence). V lost 2 bases and J lost 7, with 8 bases in between. CDR3 sequence (DNA): TGTGCCAGCAGTTTAACTTCGGTCGGGGAGCTGTTTTTT. Encoded protein: CASSLTSVGELFF.

This clone was seen once. In DNA form, the CDR3 reads TGTGCCAGCAGTAATCAGGTCTCTGGAAACACCATATATTTT. Amino acid sequence: CASSNQVSGNTIYF. The rearrangement uses TRBV7-2 and TRBJ1-3, with D uncertain. CDR1 is SGHTA, CDR2 FQGNSA, per germline. CDR3 length: 14 residues. Trimming left V 6 bases short and J 0 bases short, with 9 bases between.

This chain joins TRBV18 and TRBJ2-7; D is possibly TRBD2 (5 bases). The CDR3 contains 14 residues. V was trimmed by 0 bases and J by 4 bases, leaving 10 bases between them. Germline V gene lookup returns CDR1 KGHSH and CDR2 LQKENI. CDR3: CASSPPPAGYEQYF. In nucleotides, the CDR3 is TGTGCCAGCTCACCACCGCCGGCGGGTTACGAGCAGTACTTC.

This chain links TRBV7-3 with TRBJ2-3, with D perhaps TRBD2 (6 bases). The germline CDR1 and CDR2 sequences are SGHTA and FQGTGA. The V end was cut by 5 bases, the J end by 1 base, with 16 bases between. This CDR3 spans 16 amino acids. As DNA, the CDR3 is TGTGCCAGCAGCCCCGGGGTTAGCGGAGGCACAGATACGCAGTATTTT. Its protein product is CASSPGVSGGTDTQYF. Full variable domain (rest looked up from reference TRBV7-3 and TRBJ2-3): GAGVSQTPSNKVTEKGKYVELRCDPISGHTALYWYRQSLGQGPEFLIYFQGTGAADDSGLPNDRFFAVRPEGSVSTLKIQRTERGDSAVYLCASSPGVSGGTDTQYFGPGTRLTVL.

This sequence joins TRBV4-2 and TRBJ2-1, with TRBD2 identical over 11 bases. The CDR3 consists of 18 residues. CDR1 and CDR2 from the germline V gene are LGHNA and YNFKEQ. V shed 1 base and J 4 bases; nucleotides not matched to a gene: 9. The CDR3 loop is CASSQGDVGLAGYNEQFF. CDR3 nucleotides: TGTGCCAGCAGCCAAGGAGACGTTGGACTAGCGGGTTACAATGAGCAGTTCTTC.

The V call is TRBV29-1, the J call TRBJ2-3; D may be TRBD1 (5 bases). The CDR3 contains 11 residues. The V gene's germline CDR1 is SQVTM and CDR2 ANQGSEA. Trimming removed 4 bases from V and 5 bases from J, with 7 bases in between. The CDR3 DNA is TGCAGCGTTGGGGGCGGAGATACGCAGTATTTT. This gives the protein CSVGGGDTQYF.

The genes are TRBV11-2 and TRBJ1-1; 8 bases map to TRBD1. Germline V gives CDR1 SGHAT, CDR2 FQNNGV. This CDR3 contains 15 residues. Unmatched junction bases numbered 6, after V lost 4 bases and J lost 2 bases. The CDR3 protein is CASSSGQGRNTEAFF. CDR3 sequence (DNA): TGTGCCAGCAGCTCCGGACAGGGACGAAACACTGAAGCTTTCTTT.

The rearrangement uses TRBV27 and TRBJ1-1, with TRBD1 as a possible D gene (5 bases). The CDR3 totals 14 residues. The V gene lost 6 bases and the J gene lost 0 bases, with 11 bases spanning the gap. Germline V lookup: CDR1 MNHEY, CDR2 SMNVEV (reference sequence). The CDR3, as DNA: TGTGCCAGCAGCTCAGGGTTTATGAACACTGAAGCTTTCTTT. It translates to CASSSGFMNTEAFF.

The chain uses TRBV19 and TRBJ2-1; D might be TRBD1 (8 bases). The CDR3 contains 16 residues. The germline V and J ends were trimmed by 7 bases and 3 bases, with 19 bases remaining between them. Germline lookup yields CDR1 LNHDA and CDR2 SQIVND (reference sequence). CDR3 DNA sequence: TGTGCCAGTACCTCAGGGGGCAGCGGGGACTACAATGAGCAGTTCTTC. This codes for CASTSGGSGDYNEQFF.

The chain has TRBV9 and TRBJ1-3; unclear D gene. Trimming left V 5 bases short and J 0 bases short, with 6 bases between. There are 13 residues in the CDR3. In germline, CDR1 is SGDLS, CDR2 YYNGEE. This CDR3 reads CASSTSSGNTIYF. The CDR3, as DNA: TGTGCCAGCAGTACTAGCTCTGGAAACACCATATATTTT.

This chain links TRBV24-1 with TRBJ2-3; D is possibly TRBD2 (5 bases). Germline V gene sequence: CDR1 KGHDR, CDR2 SFDVKD. This CDR3 has 15 amino acids. V lost 6 bases and J lost 0, with 12 bases in between. The CDR3 here is CATSSVGESTDTQYF. In DNA form, the CDR3 reads TGTGCCACCAGTTCAGTGGGAGAAAGCACAGATACGCAGTATTTT.

V and J are TRBV3-1 (or the pseudogene TRBV3-2) and TRBJ1-2; D is possibly TRBD1 (6 bases). The CDR3 spans 15 residues. Germline V gene data show CDR1 as LGHDT and CDR2 as YNNKEL (reference sequence). The V end was cut by 5 bases, the J end by 4 bases, with 17 bases between. This CDR3 is CASSSRGGLGYGYTF. CDR3 coding DNA: TGTGCCAGCAGCTCTCGCGGGGGGCTGGGCTATGGCTACACCTTC.

The chain combines TRBV11-2 with TRBJ1-1; TRBD1 aligns across 8 bases. J gave up 0 bases and V 3 bases, and 12 bases lay outside the gene matches. The CDR3 consists of 18 residues. The germline V gene has CDR1 SGHAT and CDR2 FQNNGV. In DNA form, the CDR3 reads TGTGCCAGCAGCTTCCGGGACAGGCCTCCCCTGATGAACACTGAAGCTTTCTTT. The encoded protein is CASSFRDRPPLMNTEAFF.